This T cell receptor (beta chain) was observed in a study of T-cell reconstitution after alpha-beta-depleted transplantation in children listed by TCRdb under 2016. In terms of the full investigation: Using TCR repertoire profiling, the study followed T-cell immune reconstitution in a quantitative way in children after TCRalphabeta/CD19-depleted allogeneic hematopoietic cell transplantation.

This clonotype was observed a few times. No antigen is known for it. Base qualities are not recorded, but no much larger clone differs from it by a single base. The CDR3 measures 16 amino acids from cysteine to phenylalanine. Kept here is only the CDR3 DNA, which spans 48 bases and is read in frame from base 1. Ends trimmed: V by 5 bases, J by 7 bases; bases unmatched to a gene: 12. From a lookup of the germline V gene, CDR1 and CDR2 are SGHVS and FQNEAQ. Libraries were built with PCR. TCRdb lists the instrument as Illumina HiSeq 2500. TCR libraries were prepared with molecular barcoding, using unique molecular identifiers to normalize TCRbeta repertoire quantification. The public reads were quality trimmed at Q25 with fastp and then assembled into clones with MiXCR by TCRdb, keeping productive beta chains. Rows matching on CDR3 protein sequence are summarized as one entry with the most common DNA and genes. For this sample there are fewer than 550,000 distinct CDR3 sequences; about 11% appear just once. The ten top clones hold roughly 6% of the sample.

The specimen was PBMCs from the stem cell graft donor, collected from the stem cell graft. The chain couples TRBV7-8 to TRBJ1-4, with TRBD1 matching 8 junction bases. The sequence derives from a human donor who donated a stem cell graft to a child with acute myeloid leukemia. At the DNA level, the sequence is TGTGCCAGCAGCCCTCACTCAGGGGGCGCCTCTGAAAAACTGTTTTTT. Translated, this is CASSPHSGGASEKLFF. Joined to the reference TRBV7-8 and TRBJ1-4 proteins, this CDR3 gives the full variable domain: GAGVSQSPRYKVAKRGQDVALRCDPISGHVSLFWYQQALGQGPEFLTYFQNEAQLDKSGLPSDRFFAERPEGSVSTLKIQRTQQEDSAVYLCASSPHSGGASEKLFFGSGTQLSVL.